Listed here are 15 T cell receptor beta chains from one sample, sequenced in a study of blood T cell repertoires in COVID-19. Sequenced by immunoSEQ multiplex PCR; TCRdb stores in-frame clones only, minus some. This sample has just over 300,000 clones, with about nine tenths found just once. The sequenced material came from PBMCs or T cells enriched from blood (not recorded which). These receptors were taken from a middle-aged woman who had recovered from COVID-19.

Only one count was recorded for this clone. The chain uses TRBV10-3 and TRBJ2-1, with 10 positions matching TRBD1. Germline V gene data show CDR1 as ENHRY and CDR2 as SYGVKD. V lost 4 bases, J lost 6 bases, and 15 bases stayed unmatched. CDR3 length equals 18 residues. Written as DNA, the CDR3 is TGTGCCATCAGTGGCGAATATACCGGGACAGGGGTACCCAATGAGCAGTTCTTC. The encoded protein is CAISGEYTGTGVPNEQFF.

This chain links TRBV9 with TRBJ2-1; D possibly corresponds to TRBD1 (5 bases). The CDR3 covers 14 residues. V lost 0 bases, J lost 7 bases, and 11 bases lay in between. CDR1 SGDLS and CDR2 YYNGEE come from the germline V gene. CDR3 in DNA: TGTGCCAGCAGCGTAGGTAATGGGGCAAATGAGCAGTTCTTC. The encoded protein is CASSVGNGANEQFF.

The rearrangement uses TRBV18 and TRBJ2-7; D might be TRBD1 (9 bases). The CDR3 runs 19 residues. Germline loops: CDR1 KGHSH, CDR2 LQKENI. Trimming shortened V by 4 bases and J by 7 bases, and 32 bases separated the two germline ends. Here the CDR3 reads CASSQTGGATGGPRQEQYF. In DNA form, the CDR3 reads TGTGCCAGCTCACAGACAGGGGGAGCGACGGGAGGGCCGAGACAAGAGCAGTACTTC.

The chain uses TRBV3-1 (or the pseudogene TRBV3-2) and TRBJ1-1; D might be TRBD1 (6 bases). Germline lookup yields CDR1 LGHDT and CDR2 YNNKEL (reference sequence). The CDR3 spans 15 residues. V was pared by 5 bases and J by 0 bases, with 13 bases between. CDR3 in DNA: TGTGCCAGCAGCTCCGAGGGGGGGTTGAACACTGAAGCTTTCTTT. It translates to CASSSEGGLNTEAFF.

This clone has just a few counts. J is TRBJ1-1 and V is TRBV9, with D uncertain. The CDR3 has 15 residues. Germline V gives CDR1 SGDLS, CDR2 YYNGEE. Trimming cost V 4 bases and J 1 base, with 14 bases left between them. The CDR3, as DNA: TGTGCCAGCAGCCCCTGGGCGGGTAAGAACACTGAAGCTTTCTTT. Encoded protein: CASSPWAGKNTEAFF.

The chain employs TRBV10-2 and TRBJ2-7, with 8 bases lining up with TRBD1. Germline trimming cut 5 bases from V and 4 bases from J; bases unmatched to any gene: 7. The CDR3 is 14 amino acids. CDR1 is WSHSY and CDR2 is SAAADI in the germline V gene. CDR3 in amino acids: CASSRDRGWYEQYF. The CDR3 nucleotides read TGCGCCAGCAGTAGAGACAGGGGATGGTACGAGCAGTACTTC.

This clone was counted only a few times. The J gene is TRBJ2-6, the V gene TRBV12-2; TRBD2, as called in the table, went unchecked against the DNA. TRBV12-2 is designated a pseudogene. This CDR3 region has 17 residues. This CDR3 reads CASRNSCALSGANVLTF. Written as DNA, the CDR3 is TGTGCAAGTCGCAATTCGTGCGCTCTCTCTGGGGCCAACGTCCTGACTTTC.

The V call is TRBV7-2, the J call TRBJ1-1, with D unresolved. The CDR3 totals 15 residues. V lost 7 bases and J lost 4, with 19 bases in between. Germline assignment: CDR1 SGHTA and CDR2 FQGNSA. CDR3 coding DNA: TGTGCCAGCAACTCCTACCAACTCGGGGTCACTGAAGCTTTCTTT. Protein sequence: CASNSYQLGVTEAFF.

The CDR3 DNA follows: TGTGCCAGCAGTGAAGGGGCTTCCGAGCAGTACTTC. Its protein product is CASSEGASEQYF. This chain joins TRBV2 and TRBJ2-7; D not resolved. Trimming cost V 1 base and J 6 bases, with 7 bases left between them. The CDR3 has 12 amino acids. Germline V gene sequence: CDR1 SNHLY, CDR2 FYNNEI.

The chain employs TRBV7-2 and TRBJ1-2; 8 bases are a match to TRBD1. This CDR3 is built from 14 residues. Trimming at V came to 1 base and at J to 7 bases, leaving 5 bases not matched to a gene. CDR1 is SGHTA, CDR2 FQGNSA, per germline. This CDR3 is CASSLVDRESGYTF. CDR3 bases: TGTGCCAGCAGCTTAGTGGACAGGGAGAGTGGCTACACCTTC.

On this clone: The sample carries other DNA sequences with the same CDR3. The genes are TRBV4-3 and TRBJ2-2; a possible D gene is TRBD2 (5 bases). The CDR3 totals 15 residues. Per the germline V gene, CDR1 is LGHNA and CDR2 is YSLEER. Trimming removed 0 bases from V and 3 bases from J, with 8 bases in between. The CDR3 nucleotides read TGCGCCAGCAGCCAAGATCGAGGGTACACCGGGGAGCTGTTTTTT. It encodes CASSQDRGYTGELFF.

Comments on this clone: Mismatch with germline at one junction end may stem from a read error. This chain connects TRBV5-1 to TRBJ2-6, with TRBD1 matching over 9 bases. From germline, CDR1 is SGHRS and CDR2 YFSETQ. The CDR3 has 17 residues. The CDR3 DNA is TGCGCCAGCAGTTTGGACAGGGGATCGAGTGGGGCCAACGTCCTGACTTTC. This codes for CASSLDRGSSGANVLTF.

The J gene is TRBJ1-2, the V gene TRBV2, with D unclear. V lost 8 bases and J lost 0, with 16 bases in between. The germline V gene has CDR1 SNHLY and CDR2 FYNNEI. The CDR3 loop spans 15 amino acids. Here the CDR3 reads CASHSIAASNYGYTF. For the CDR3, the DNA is TGTGCCAGCCATTCTATCGCAGCGTCTAACTATGGCTACACCTTC.

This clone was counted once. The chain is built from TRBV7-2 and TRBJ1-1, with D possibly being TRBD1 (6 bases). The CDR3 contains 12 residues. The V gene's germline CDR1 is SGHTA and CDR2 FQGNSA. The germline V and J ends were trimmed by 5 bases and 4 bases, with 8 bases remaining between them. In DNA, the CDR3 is TGTGCCAGCAGCCAGGGGTCCACTGAAGCTTTCTTT. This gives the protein CASSQGSTEAFF.

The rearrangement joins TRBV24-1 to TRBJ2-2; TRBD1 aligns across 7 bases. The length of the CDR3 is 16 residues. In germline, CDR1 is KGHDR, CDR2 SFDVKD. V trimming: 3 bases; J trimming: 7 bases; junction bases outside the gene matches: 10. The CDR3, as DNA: TGTGCCACCAGTGATGGATTCGGGACAGCCGGCGGGGAGCTGTTTTTT. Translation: CATSDGFGTAGGELFF.